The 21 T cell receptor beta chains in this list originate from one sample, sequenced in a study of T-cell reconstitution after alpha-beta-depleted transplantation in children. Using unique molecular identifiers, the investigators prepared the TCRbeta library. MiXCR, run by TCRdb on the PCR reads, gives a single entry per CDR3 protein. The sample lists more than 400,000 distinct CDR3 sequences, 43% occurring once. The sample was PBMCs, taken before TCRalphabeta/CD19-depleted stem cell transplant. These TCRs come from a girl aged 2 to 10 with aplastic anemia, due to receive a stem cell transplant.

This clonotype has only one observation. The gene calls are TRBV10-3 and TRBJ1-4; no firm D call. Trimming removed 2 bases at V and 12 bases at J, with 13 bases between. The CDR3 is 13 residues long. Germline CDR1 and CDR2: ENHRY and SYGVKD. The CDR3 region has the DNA TGTGCCATCAGTGAGGGGCCCCCCCTTGAACTGTTTTTT. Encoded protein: CAISEGPPLELFF.

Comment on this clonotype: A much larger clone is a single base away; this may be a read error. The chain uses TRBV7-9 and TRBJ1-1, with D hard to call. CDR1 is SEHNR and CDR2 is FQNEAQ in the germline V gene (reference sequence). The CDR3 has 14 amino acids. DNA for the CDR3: TGTGCCAGCAGCCCATCAGAGGAGAACACTGAAGTTTTCTTT. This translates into CASSPSEENTEVFF.

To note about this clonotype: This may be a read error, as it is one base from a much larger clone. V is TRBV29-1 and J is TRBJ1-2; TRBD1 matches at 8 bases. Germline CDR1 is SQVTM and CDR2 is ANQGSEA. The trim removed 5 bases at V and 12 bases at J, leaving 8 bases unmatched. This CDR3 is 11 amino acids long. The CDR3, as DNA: TGCAGCGTTCCCGACAGGGGAGGCGACACCTTC. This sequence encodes CSVPDRGGDTF.

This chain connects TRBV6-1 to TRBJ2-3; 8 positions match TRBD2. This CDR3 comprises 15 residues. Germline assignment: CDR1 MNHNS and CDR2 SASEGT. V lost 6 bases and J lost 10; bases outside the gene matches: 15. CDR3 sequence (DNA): TGTGCCAGCAGCGGACTAGCTCTGTTCTCTAATCCGCAGTATTTT. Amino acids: CASSGLALFSNPQYF.

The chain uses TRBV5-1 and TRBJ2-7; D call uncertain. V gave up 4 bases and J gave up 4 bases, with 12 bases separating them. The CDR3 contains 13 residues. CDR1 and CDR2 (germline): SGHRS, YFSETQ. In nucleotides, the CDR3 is TGCGCCAGCAGCAGCGACACCGAATACGAGCAGTACTTC. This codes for CASSSDTEYEQYF.

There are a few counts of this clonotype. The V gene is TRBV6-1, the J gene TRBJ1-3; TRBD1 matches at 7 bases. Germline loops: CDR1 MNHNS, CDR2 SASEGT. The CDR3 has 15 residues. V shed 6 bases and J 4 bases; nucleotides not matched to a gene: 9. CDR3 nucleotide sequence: TGTGCCAGCAGCCCCGAGGGGGCCGCAGGAAACACCATATATTTT. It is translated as CASSPEGAAGNTIYF.

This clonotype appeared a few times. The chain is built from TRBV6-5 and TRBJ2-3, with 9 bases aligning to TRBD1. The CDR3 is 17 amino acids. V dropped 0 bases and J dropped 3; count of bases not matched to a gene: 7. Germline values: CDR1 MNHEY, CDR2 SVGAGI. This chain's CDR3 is CASSYSLPGTGTDTQYF. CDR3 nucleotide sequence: TGTGCCAGCAGTTACTCCCTTCCGGGGACAGGGACAGATACGCAGTATTTT.

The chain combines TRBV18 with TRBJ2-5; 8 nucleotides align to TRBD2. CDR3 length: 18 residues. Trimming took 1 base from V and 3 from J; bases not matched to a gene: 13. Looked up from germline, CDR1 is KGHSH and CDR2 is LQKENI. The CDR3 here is CASSPLAGGLHWEETQYF. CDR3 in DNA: TGTGCCAGCTCACCACTTGCGGGAGGCCTGCATTGGGAAGAGACCCAGTACTTC. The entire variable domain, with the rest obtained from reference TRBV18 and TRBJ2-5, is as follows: NAGVMQNPRHLVRRRGQEARLRCSPMKGHSHVYWYRQLPEEGLKFMVYLQKENIIDESGMPKERFSAEFPKEGPSILRIQQVVRGDSAAYFCASSPLAGGLHWEETQYFGPGTRLLVL.

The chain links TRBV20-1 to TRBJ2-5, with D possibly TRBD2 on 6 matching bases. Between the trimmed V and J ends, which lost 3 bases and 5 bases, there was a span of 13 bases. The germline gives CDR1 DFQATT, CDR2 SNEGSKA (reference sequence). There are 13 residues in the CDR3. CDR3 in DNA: TGCAGTGCTAGTGACCTAGCGATTGAGACCCAGTACTTC. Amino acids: CSASDLAIETQYF.

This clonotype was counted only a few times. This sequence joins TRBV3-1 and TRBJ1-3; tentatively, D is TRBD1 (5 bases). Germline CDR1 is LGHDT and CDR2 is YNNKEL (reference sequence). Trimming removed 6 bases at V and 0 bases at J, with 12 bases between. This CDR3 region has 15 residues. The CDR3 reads CASSPAQGSGNTIYF. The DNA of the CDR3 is TGTGCCAGCAGTCCTGCCCAGGGCTCTGGAAACACCATATATTTT.

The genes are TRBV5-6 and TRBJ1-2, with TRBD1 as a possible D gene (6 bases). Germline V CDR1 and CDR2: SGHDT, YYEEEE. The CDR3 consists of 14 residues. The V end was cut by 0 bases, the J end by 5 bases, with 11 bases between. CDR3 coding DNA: TGTGCCAGCAGCTTGGAGGGACAAAAGTATGGCTACACCTTC. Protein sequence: CASSLEGQKYGYTF.

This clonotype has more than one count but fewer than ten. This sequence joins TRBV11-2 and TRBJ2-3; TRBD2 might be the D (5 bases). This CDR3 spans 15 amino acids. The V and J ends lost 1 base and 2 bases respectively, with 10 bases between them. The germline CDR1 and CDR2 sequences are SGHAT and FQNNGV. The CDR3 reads CASSLARRDTDTQYF. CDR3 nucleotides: TGTGCCAGCAGCTTAGCCCGCCGGGACACAGATACGCAGTATTTT.

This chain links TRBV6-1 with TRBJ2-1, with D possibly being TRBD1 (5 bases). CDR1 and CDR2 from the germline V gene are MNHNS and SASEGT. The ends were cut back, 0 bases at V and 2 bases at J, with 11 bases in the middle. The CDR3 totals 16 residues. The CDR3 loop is CASSEAGQGPYNEQFF. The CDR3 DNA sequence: TGTGCCAGCAGTGAAGCCGGGCAGGGCCCCTACAATGAGCAGTTCTTC.

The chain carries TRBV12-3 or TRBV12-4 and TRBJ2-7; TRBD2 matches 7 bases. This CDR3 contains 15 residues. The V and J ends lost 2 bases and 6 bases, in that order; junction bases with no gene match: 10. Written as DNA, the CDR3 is TGTGCCAGCAGTTTAAGGGAGGGACCTGGGGGCGAGCAGTACTTC. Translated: CASSLREGPGGEQYF.

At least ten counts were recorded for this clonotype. Written as DNA, the CDR3 is TGCAGCGTTTTCGACAGGGCCGGGCAGTACTTC. Translating it yields CSVFDRAGQYF. The V gene is TRBV29-1, the J gene TRBJ2-7; TRBD1 matches at 7 bases. The trim removed 5 bases at V and 9 bases at J, leaving 7 bases unmatched. CDR1 and CDR2 from the germline V gene are SQVTM and ANQGSEA. This CDR3 comprises 11 residues.

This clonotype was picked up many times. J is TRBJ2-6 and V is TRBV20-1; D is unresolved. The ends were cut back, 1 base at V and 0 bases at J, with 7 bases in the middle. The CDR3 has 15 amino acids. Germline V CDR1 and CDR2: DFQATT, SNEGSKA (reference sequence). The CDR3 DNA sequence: TGCAGTGCTAGAGGGCTTTCCTCTGGGGCCAACGTCCTGACTTTC. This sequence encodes CSARGLSSGANVLTF.

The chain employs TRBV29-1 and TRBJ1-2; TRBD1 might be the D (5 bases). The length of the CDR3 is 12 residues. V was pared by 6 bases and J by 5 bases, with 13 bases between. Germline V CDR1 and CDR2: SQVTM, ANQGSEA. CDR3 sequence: CSVRDGQYGYTF. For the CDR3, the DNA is TGCAGCGTCCGGGACGGCCAATATGGCTACACCTTC. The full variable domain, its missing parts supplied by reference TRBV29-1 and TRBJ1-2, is SAVISQKPSRDICQRGTSLTIQCQVDSQVTMMFWYRQQPGQSLTLIATANQGSEATYESGFVIDKFPISRPNLTFSTLTVSNMSPEDSSIYLCSVRDGQYGYTFGSGTRLTVV.

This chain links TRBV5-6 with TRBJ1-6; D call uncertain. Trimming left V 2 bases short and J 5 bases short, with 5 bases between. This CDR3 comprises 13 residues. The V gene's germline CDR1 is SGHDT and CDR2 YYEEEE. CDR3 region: CASSFPDNSPLHF. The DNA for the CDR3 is TGTGCCAGCAGCTTCCCTGATAATTCACCCCTCCACTTT. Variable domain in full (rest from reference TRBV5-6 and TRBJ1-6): DAGVTQSPTHLIKTRGQQVTLRCSPKSGHDTVSWYQQALGQGPQFIFQYYEEEERQRGNFPDRFSGHQFPNYSSELNVNALLLGDSALYLCASSFPDNSPLHFGNGTRLTVT.

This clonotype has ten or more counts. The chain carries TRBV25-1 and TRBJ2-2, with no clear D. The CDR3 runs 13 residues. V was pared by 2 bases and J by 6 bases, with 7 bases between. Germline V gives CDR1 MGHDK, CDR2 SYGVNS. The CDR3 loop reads CASSENLAGELFF. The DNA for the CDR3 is TGTGCCAGCAGTGAAAATCTAGCCGGGGAGCTGTTTTTT.

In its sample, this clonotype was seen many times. CDR3: CASSLGTSGGRGNEQFF. CDR3 DNA: TGCGCCAGCAGCTTGGGGACTAGCGGTGGGCGTGGCAATGAGCAGTTCTTC. The V call is TRBV5-1, the J call TRBJ2-1, with 10 bases lining up with TRBD2. The CDR3 runs to 17 residues. Per the germline V gene, CDR1 is SGHRS and CDR2 is YFSETQ. J was trimmed by 6 bases and V by 0 bases; bases with no gene match: 9.

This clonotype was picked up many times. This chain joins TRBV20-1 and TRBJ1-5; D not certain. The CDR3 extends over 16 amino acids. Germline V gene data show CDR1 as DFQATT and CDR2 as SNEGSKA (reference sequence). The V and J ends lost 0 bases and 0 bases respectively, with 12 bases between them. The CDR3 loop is CSARDPRDYSNQPQHF. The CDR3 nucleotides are TGCAGTGCTAGAGACCCCCGGGATTATAGCAATCAGCCCCAGCATTTT.